The 10 T cell receptor beta chains presented below share a single source sample, sequenced in a study of monozygotic twins with inflammatory bowel disease. Following a re-call of the 5' RACE reads, TCRdb has one entry per CDR3 protein and lacks DNA. In all, the sample yields 420,000 or so distinct CDR3 sequences. The specimen sequenced was blood. These receptors all stem from a human donor with ulcerative colitis or Crohn's disease, or a healthy co-twin of an affected twin (not recorded which).

The chain couples TRBV5-1 to TRBJ2-2; checking the TCRdb D call of TRBD1 is not possible without DNA. The CDR3 sequence is 14 residues long. CDR1 is SGHRS and CDR2 is YFSETQ in the germline V gene. CDR3 sequence reads: CASSPTGVTGELFF.

V is TRBV28 and J is TRBJ2-1; TCRdb returns TRBD2, unconfirmable since there is no DNA. The CDR3 totals 16 residues. CDR1 is MDHEN, CDR2 SYDVKM, per germline. The CDR3: CASSYSGTSGINEQFF.

The chain recombines TRBV29-1 with TRBJ1-1; the TCRdb call, TRBD1, lacks DNA for checking. This CDR3 region has 14 residues. Germline lookup yields CDR1 SQVTM and CDR2 ANQGSEA. CDR3 amino acids: CSVPGQIMNTEAFF. Full variable domain (missing parts from reference TRBV29-1 and TRBJ1-1): SAVISQKPSRDICQRGTSLTIQCQVDSQVTMMFWYRQQPGQSLTLIATANQGSEATYESGFVIDKFPISRPNLTFSTLTVSNMSPEDSSIYLCSVPGQIMNTEAFFGQGTRLTVV.

This rearrangement joins TRBV15 to TRBJ2-7; the TCRdb call, TRBD1, lacks DNA for checking. This CDR3 comprises 14 residues. Germline V gene lookup returns CDR1 LNHNV and CDR2 YYDKDF (reference sequence). CDR3 protein: CATSSNRGLYEQYF.

V and J are TRBV11-2 and TRBJ1-4; TCRdb indicates TRBD1, and absent DNA this call remains unverified. Germline lookup yields CDR1 SGHAT and CDR2 FQNNGV. The CDR3 sequence is 18 residues long. CDR3 region: CASSAGVRSVATNEKLFF.

The J gene is TRBJ2-3, the V gene TRBV20-1; TCRdb designates TRBD2, a call that cannot be tested without DNA. Germline values: CDR1 DFQATT, CDR2 SNEGSKA (reference sequence). This CDR3 comprises 14 residues. The CDR3 sequence is CSARASGGTDTQYF.

The chain carries TRBV4-3 and TRBJ2-7; TCRdb designates TRBD1, a call that cannot be tested without DNA. CDR1 and CDR2 (germline): LGHNA, YSLEER. The length of the CDR3 is 13 residues. CDR3 protein: CASSQETGDEQYF.

This rearrangement joins TRBV19 to TRBJ2-2; TCRdb returns TRBD1, unconfirmable since there is no DNA. CDR1 and CDR2 from the germline V gene are LNHDA and SQIVND (reference sequence). The CDR3 totals 16 residues. The CDR3 loop is CASTFGTGGGTGELFF.

The rearrangement links TRBV7-2 to TRBJ1-6; TCRdb's D call of TRBD1 is untestable without DNA. The CDR3 runs 14 residues. CDR1 is SGHTA, CDR2 FQGNSA, per germline. This CDR3 reads CASSDLGRGSPLHF. Together with reference TRBV7-2 and TRBJ1-6, the CDR3 gives the full variable domain: GAGVSQSPSNKVTEKGKDVELRCDPISGHTALYWYRQSLGQGLEFLIYFQGNSAPDKSGLPSDRFSAERTGGSVSTLTIQRTQQEDSAVYLCASSDLGRGSPLHFGNGTRLTVT.

This chain joins TRBV27 and TRBJ2-7; TCRdb reports TRBD1, a call that lacks DNA to check it against. Germline loops: CDR1 MNHEY, CDR2 SMNVEV (reference sequence). The CDR3 is 15 residues long. CDR3 region: CASRALSRNSYEQYF.